The present TCR beta chain was sequenced within a study of blood T cell repertoires in COVID-19. Overall study: Samples of COVID-19 (acute and convalescent) were obtained from the United States, Italy and Spain.

The CDR3 contains 17 residues. CDR1 and CDR2 from the germline V gene are SGHDT and YYEEEE. V shed 4 bases and J 2 bases; nucleotides not matched to a gene: 5. Study processing details: Using reference gene primer amplification, nucleated cell counts were estimated. The data were produced by immunoSEQ multiplex PCR, yet TCRdb's version contains in-frame clones alone and is incomplete. From that table come the V and J calls and clone size; the DNA was used to work out D and trimming. The profile shows about 140,000 clones, approximately 90% of them singletons. Sample: peripheral blood. The clonotype was recovered from a human donor in a cohort sampled during active COVID-19. This chain joins TRBV5-6 and TRBJ2-3, with TRBD2 identical over 15 bases. In DNA, the CDR3 is TGTGCCAGCAGCCCTGGGACTAGCGGGGGGTCCACAGATACGCAGTATTTT. The encoded protein is CASSPGTSGGSTDTQYF.